This T cell receptor (beta chain) was sequenced in a study of blood T cell repertoires in COVID-19. The assay was immunoSEQ multiplex PCR, and TCRdb's table has in-frame clones only and misses some. The sample records around 71,000 clones, 70% to 85% being singletons. V gave up 5 bases and J gave up 6 bases, with 13 bases separating them. Germline CDR1 reads KGHDR; CDR2 reads SFDVKD. The CDR3 runs to 14 residues. J is TRBJ2-1 and V is TRBV24-1, with a weak D call TRBD2 (6 bases). The sequenced material came from peripheral blood. The TCR originated in a man in his 70s with acute or convalescent COVID-19. The CDR3 bases are TGTGCCACCAGTGGTGGCGGAGCGGGCAATGAGCAGTTCTTC. Its translation: CATSGGGAGNEQFF.